The source of this TCR beta chain is a study of memory CD4+ T cells and cytomegalovirus serostatus. Study observations and caveats: About 40% of the roughly 160 known CMV-associated TCRbeta sequences appeared in CD4+ memory.

This clone turned up a few times. Its antigen remains unidentified. CDR1 GTSNPN and CDR2 SVGIG come from the germline V gene (reference sequence). V trimming: 3 bases; J trimming: 10 bases; junction bases outside the gene matches: 12. The CDR3 covers 14 residues. Single viable CD3+CD4+CD8-CD45RO+ cells were sorted as the memory CD4+ T cells. Only in-frame clones appear in the TCRdb table, and some are missing; sequencing was by immunoSEQ multiplex PCR. The sample comprises under 50,000 clones, around 84% of which are singletons, and around 0.77% rests with the top ten. This chain connects TRBV30 to TRBJ1-1; 9 bases fit TRBD1. The sequence was obtained from an adult in good health and CMV-seronegative. Sequenced: memory CD4+ T cells from blood. CDR3 sequence: CAWRGQGLGLGAFF. The CDR3 coding sequence is TGTGCCTGGAGGGGACAGGGATTGGGACTGGGAGCTTTCTTT.